This TCR beta chain came from a study of T cell repertoires in cytomegalovirus infection. Whole-study context: Indicated by public TCR beta signatures were CMV infection and matching HLA type.

General study findings and limits: Ex vivo responses were dominated by HLA-C-restricted CMV-specific TCR beta clonotypes. Using cumulative public TCR beta family frequency, the authors identified those who carried CMV together with the relevant HLA.

There are many counts of this clonotype. The antigen remains undetermined. One entry per CDR3 protein results from TCRdb running MiXCR on the reads. The table has approximately 70,000 distinct CDR3 sequences, 4% seen once. Germline V lookup: CDR1 SGHTA, CDR2 FQGNSA. The V gene end was trimmed by 2 bases and the J gene end by 7 bases; junction bases not matched to a gene: 4. The CDR3 has 14 residues. The sequenced sample consisted of PBMCs. The receptor was isolated from a human donor in good health (CMV status not recorded). Some clones in this sample may be carry-over from other donors' samples. The genes are TRBV7-2 and TRBJ2-1; 8 positions agree with TRBD2. CDR3 amino acids: CASSLSGRGNEQFF. DNA for the CDR3: TGTGCCAGCAGCTTAAGCGGGAGAGGAAATGAGCAGTTCTTC. Complete variable domain (other parts from reference TRBV7-2 and TRBJ2-1): GAGVSQSPSNKVTEKGKDVELRCDPISGHTALYWYRQSLGQGLEFLIYFQGNSAPDKSGLPSDRFSAERTGGSVSTLTIQRTQQEDSAVYLCASSLSGRGNEQFFGPGTRLTVL.